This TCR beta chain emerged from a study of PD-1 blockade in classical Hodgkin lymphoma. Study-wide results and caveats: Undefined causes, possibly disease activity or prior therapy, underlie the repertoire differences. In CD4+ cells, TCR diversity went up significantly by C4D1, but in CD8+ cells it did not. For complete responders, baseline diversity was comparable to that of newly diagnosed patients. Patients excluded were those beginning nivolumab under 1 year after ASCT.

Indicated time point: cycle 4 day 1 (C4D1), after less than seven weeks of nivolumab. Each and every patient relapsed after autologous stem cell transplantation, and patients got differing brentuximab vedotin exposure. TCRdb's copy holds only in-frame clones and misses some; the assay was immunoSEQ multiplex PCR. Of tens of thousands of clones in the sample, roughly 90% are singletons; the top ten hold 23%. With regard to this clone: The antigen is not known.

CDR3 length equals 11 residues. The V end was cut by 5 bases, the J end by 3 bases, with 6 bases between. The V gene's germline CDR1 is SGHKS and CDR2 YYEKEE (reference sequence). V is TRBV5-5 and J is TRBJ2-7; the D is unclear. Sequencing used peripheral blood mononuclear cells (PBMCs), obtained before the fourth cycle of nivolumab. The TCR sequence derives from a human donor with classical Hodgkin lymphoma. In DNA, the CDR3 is TGTGCCAGCAGTTCCGGCTACGAGCAGTACTTC. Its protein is CASSSGYEQYF.